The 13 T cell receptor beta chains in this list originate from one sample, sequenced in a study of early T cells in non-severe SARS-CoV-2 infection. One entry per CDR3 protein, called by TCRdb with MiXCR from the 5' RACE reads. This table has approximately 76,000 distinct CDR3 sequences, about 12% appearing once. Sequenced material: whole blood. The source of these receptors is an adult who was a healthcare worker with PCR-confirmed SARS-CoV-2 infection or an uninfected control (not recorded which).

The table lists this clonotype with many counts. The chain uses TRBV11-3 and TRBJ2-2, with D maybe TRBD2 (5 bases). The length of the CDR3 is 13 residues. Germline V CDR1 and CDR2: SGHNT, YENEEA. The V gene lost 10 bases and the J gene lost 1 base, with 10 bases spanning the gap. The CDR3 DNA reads TGTGCCACACGAAGCGGGAACACCGGGGAGCTGTTTTTT. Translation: CATRSGNTGELFF.

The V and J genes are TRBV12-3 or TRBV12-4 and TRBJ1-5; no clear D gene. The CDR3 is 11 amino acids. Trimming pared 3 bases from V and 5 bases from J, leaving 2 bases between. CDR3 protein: CASSFDQPQHF. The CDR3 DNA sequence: TGTGCCAGCAGTTTTGATCAGCCCCAGCATTTT.

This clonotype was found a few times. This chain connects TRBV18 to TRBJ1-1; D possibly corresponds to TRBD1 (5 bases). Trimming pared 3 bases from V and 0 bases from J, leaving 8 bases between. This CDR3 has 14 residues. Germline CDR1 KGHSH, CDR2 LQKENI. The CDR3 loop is CASSPKGMNTEAFF. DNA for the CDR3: TGTGCCAGCTCACCTAAGGGGATGAACACTGAAGCTTTCTTT.

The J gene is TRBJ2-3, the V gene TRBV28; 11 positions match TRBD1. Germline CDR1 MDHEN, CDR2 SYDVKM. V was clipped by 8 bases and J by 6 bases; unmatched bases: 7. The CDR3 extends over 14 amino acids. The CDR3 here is CASLDRGRSDTQYF. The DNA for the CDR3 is TGTGCCAGCCTGGACAGGGGGCGCTCCGATACGCAGTATTTT.

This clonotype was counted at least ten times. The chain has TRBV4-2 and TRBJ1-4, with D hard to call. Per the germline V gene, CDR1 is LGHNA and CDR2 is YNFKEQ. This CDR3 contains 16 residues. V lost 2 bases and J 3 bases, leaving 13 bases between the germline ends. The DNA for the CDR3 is TGTGCCAGCAGCCAAAGTCCCAACCCATCTAATGAAAAACTGTTTTTT. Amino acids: CASSQSPNPSNEKLFF.

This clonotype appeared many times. CDR3 region: CASSFLGTQPQHF. The CDR3 region has the DNA TGCGCCAGCAGCTTTTTGGGGACTCAGCCCCAGCATTTT. The rearrangement joins TRBV5-1 to TRBJ1-5, with D perhaps matching TRBD1 (5 bases). V was shortened by 2 bases and J by 6 bases, with 9 bases between the two germline ends. Germline assignment: CDR1 SGHRS and CDR2 YFSETQ. The CDR3 has 13 residues.

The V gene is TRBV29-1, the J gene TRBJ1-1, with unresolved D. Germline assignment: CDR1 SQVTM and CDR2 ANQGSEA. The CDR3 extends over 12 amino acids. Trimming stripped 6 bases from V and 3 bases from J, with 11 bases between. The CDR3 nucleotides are TGCAGCGTAGGGATTGGGGACACTGAAGCTTTCTTT. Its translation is CSVGIGDTEAFF.

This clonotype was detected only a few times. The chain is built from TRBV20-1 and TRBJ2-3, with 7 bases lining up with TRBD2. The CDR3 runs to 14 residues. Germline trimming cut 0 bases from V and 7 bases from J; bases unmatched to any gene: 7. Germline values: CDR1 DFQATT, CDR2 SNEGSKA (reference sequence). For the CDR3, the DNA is TGCAGTGCTAGAGATAGTTCTAGCGGTTATACGCAGTATTTT. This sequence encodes CSARDSSSGYTQYF.

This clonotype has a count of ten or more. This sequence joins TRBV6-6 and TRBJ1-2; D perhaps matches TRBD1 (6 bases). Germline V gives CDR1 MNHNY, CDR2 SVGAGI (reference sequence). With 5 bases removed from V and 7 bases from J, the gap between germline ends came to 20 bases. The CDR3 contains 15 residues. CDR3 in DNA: TGTGCCAGCAGTACTCTACAGGCAGGGGAGTCTGGCTACACCTTC. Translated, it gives CASSTLQAGESGYTF.

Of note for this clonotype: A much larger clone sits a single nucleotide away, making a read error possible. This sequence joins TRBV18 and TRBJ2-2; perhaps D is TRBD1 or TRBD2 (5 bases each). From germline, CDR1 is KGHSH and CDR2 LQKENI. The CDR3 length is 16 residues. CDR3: CTSSPGTRQNTGELFF. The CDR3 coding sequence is TGTACCAGCTCACCAGGGACGCGTCAGAACACCGGGGAGCTGTTTTTT.

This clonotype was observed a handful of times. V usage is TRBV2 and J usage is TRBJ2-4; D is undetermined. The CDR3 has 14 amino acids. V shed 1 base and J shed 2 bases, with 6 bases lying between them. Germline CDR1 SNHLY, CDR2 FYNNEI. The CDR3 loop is CASSEGTPKNIQYF. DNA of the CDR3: TGTGCCAGCAGTGAAGGGACCCCCAAAAACATTCAGTACTTC.

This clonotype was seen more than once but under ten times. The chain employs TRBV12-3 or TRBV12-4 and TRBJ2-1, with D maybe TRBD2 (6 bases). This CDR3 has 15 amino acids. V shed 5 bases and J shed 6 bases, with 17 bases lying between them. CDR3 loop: CASSLLARDFNEQFF. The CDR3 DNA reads TGTGCCAGCAGTCTCTTAGCCCGGGACTTCAATGAGCAGTTCTTC.

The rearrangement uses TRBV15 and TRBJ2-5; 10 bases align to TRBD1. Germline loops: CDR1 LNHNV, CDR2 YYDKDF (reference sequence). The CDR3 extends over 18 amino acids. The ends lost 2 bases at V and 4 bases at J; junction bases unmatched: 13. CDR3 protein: CATSRPKTGQGFLETQYF. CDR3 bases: TGTGCCACCAGCAGACCCAAGACGGGACAGGGGTTTTTAGAGACCCAGTACTTC.